Below are 11 T cell receptor beta chains sequenced from a single sample in a study of blood T cell repertoires in COVID-19. Produced via immunoSEQ multiplex PCR; TCRdb's table is partial and in-frame only. Among 130,000 to 150,000 clones listed, approximately 80% were seen once. Sequenced sample: peripheral blood. These receptors all come from a human donor with acute or convalescent COVID-19. The donor label of this sample is uncertain.

The J gene is TRBJ1-4, the V gene TRBV19; D ambiguous. The germline V gene has CDR1 LNHDA and CDR2 SQIVND (reference sequence). V lost 8 bases, J lost 4 bases, and 5 bases lay in between. This CDR3 is built from 11 residues. CDR3 sequence: CASGFNEKLFF. For the CDR3, the DNA is TGTGCCAGTGGCTTTAATGAAAAACTGTTTTTT.

The chain couples TRBV5-1 to TRBJ2-1; D is unclear. Trimming took 9 bases from V and 8 from J, leaving 15 bases between them. Germline V lookup: CDR1 SGHRS, CDR2 YFSETQ. The CDR3 is 12 residues long. CDR3 nucleotide sequence: TGCGCCACCAGAGGATCGGGTGATGAGCAGTTCTTC. Its translation is CATRGSGDEQFF.

The table lists this clone with a few counts. V is TRBV19 and J is TRBJ2-1; possible D gene TRBD2, 6 bases. Germline loops: CDR1 LNHDA, CDR2 SQIVND (reference sequence). The CDR3 has 15 amino acids. Deletions cut 4 bases from V and 9 bases from J, with 19 bases between. CDR3 bases: TGTGCCAGTAGTACCCAATGGCGGGGAATAGGTGAGCAGTTCTTC. Protein sequence: CASSTQWRGIGEQFF.

The genes are TRBV19 and TRBJ2-2; 8 positions match TRBD2. Germline lookup yields CDR1 LNHDA and CDR2 SQIVND (reference sequence). The CDR3 extends over 15 amino acids. Germline trimming cut 7 bases from V and 1 base from J; bases unmatched to any gene: 5. The chain's CDR3 is CASILSGVNTGELFF. In DNA, the CDR3 is TGTGCCAGTATCCTTAGCGGGGTGAACACCGGGGAGCTGTTTTTT.

The chain is built from TRBV10-3 and TRBJ1-2; D unresolved. V lost 7 bases and J 2 bases, leaving 11 bases between the germline ends. Germline CDR1 reads ENHRY; CDR2 reads SYGVKD. This CDR3 is 13 amino acids long. The CDR3 DNA follows: TGTGCCATCACCCAAACCCTAAACTATGGCTACACCTTC. It yields the protein CAITQTLNYGYTF.

V and J are TRBV3-1 (or the pseudogene TRBV3-2) and TRBJ2-7; possibly TRBD2 for D (6 bases). The CDR3 has 14 amino acids. V lost 4 bases to trimming and J lost 2 bases, with 12 bases between them. Germline V lookup: CDR1 LGHDT, CDR2 YNNKEL (reference sequence). CDR3: CASSPRGYAYEQYV. CDR3 bases: TGTGCCAGCAGCCCTCGGGGGTACGCCTACGAGCAGTACGTC.

The chain uses TRBV11-1 and TRBJ2-2, with 9 bases lining up with TRBD1. The germline V gene has CDR1 SGHAT and CDR2 FQDESV (reference sequence). This CDR3 is 15 amino acids long. The V gene end was trimmed by 2 bases and the J gene end by 8 bases; junction bases not matched to a gene: 6. The CDR3 reads CASSLSGTGNGELFF. Written as DNA, the CDR3 is TGTGCCAGCAGCTTATCTGGGACAGGGAATGGGGAGCTGTTTTTT.

J is TRBJ1-2 and V is TRBV30; 7 bases agree with TRBD1. The CDR3 is made up of 14 amino acids. The ends lost 0 bases at V and 7 bases at J; junction bases unmatched: 8. Per the germline V gene, CDR1 is GTSNPN and CDR2 is SVGIG (reference sequence). The CDR3 DNA follows: TGTGCCTGGAGTGTAGCAGGGGGACTCGGTGGCTACACCTTC. It codes for CAWSVAGGLGGYTF.

The chain recombines TRBV10-2 with TRBJ1-1; no firm D call. Germline V gene sequence: CDR1 WSHSY, CDR2 SAAADI. Trimming removed 3 bases from V and 0 bases from J, with 17 bases in between. This CDR3 comprises 17 residues. The CDR3 coding sequence is TGCGCCAGCAGTGACCTACTGAGGTCCCGCATGAACACTGAAGCTTTCTTT. Amino acids: CASSDLLRSRMNTEAFF.

This sequence joins TRBV5-6 and TRBJ1-2, with 9 bases identical to TRBD1. The ends lost 8 bases at V and 9 bases at J; junction bases unmatched: 5. Germline loops: CDR1 SGHDT, CDR2 YYEEEE. The CDR3 is 11 amino acids. The CDR3 is CASTGGASYTF. The CDR3 DNA reads TGTGCCAGTACAGGGGGCGCGAGCTACACCTTC.

This chain links TRBV30 with TRBJ1-4; D is unresolved. This CDR3 has 14 amino acids. Deletions cut 1 base from V and 1 base from J, with 7 bases between. Germline V gene lookup returns CDR1 GTSNPN and CDR2 SVGIG (reference sequence). The CDR3 nucleotides are TGTGCCTGGAGTGATATTGTAACTAATGAAAAACTGTTTTTT. It codes for CAWSDIVTNEKLFF.